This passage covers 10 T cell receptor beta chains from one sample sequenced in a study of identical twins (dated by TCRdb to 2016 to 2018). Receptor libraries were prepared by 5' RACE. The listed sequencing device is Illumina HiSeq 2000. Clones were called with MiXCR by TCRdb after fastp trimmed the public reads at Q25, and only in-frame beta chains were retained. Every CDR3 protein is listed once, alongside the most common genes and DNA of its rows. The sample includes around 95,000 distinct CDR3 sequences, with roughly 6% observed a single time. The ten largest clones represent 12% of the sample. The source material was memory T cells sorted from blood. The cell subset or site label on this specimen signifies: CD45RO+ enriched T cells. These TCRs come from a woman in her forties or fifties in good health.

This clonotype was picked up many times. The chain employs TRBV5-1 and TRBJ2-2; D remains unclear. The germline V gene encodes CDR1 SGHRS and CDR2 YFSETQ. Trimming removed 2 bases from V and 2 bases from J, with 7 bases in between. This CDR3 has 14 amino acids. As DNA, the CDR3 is TGCGCCAGCAGCTTTGTGGGAAACACCGGGGAGCTGTTTTTT. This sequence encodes CASSFVGNTGELFF. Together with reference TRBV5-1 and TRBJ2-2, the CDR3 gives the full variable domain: KAGVTQTPRYLIKTRGQQVTLSCSPISGHRSVSWYQQTPGQGLQFLFEYFSETQRNKGNFPGRFSGRQFSNSRSEMNVSTLELGDSALYLCASSFVGNTGELFFGEGSRLTVL.

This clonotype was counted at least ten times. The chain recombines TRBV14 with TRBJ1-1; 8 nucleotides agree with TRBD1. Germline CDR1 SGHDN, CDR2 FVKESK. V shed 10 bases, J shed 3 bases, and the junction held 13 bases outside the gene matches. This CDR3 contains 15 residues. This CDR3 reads CATTDRGFSDTEAFF. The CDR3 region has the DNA TGTGCCACCACCGACAGGGGTTTTTCAGACACTGAAGCTTTCTTT.

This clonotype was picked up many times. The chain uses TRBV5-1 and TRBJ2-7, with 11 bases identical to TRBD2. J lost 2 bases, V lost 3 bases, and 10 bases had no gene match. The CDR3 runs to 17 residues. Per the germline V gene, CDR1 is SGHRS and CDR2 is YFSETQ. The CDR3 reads CASSSQILSGRAYEQYF. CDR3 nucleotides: TGCGCCAGCAGCTCACAGATCCTTAGCGGGAGGGCCTACGAGCAGTACTTC.

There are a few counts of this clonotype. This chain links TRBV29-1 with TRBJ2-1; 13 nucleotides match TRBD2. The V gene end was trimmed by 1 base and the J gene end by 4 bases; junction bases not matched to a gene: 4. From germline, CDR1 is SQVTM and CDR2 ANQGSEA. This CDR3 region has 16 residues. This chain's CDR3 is CSVEGTSGSKYNEQFF. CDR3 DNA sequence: TGCAGCGTTGAAGGGACTAGCGGGAGCAAATACAATGAGCAGTTCTTC.

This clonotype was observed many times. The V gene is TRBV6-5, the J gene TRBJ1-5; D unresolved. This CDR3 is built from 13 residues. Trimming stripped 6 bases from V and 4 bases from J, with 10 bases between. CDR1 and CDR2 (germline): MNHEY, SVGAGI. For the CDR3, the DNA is TGTGCCAGCAGACAGACCGAGAATCAGCCCCAGCATTTT. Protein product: CASRQTENQPQHF.

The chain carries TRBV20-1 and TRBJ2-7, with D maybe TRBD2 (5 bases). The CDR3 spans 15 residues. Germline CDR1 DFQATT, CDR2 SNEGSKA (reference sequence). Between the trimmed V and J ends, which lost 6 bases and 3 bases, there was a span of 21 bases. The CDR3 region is CSATNERGPLYEQYF. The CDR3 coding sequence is TGCAGTGCCACGAATGAGCGCGGGCCTCTCTACGAGCAGTACTTC.

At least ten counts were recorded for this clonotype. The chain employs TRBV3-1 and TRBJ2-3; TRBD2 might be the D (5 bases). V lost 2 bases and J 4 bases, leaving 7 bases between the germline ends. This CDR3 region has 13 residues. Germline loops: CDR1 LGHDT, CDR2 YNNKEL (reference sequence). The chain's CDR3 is CASSQTRADTQYF. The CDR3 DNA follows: TGTGCCAGCAGCCAAACGCGGGCAGATACGCAGTATTTT.

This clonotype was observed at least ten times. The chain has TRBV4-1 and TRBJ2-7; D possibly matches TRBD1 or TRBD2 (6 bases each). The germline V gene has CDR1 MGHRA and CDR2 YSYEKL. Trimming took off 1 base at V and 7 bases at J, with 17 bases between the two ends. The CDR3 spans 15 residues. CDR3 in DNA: TGCGCCAGCAGCCAAGTCGCGGGACAACTGAGGGAGCAGTACTTC. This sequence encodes CASSQVAGQLREQYF.

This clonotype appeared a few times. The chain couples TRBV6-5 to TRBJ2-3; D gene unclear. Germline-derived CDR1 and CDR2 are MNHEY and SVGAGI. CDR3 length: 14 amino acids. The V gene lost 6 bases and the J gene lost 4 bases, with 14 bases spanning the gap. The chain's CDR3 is CASSRVSPADTQYF. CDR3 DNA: TGTGCCAGCAGCCGCGTTAGCCCCGCAGATACGCAGTATTTT.

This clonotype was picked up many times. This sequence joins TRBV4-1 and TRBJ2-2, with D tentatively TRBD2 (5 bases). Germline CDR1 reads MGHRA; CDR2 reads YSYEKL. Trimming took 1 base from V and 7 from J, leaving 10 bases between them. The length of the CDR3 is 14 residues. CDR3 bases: TGCGCCAGCAGCCAAGTCGGGAACGTCGGGGAGCTGTTTTTT. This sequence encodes CASSQVGNVGELFF.